A selection of T cell receptor beta chains follows, all from one sample in a study of identical twins. TCRdb processed the 5' RACE reads anew with MiXCR; each CDR3 protein has one entry. The sample shows hundreds of thousands of distinct CDR3 sequences, about 9.4% of them seen only once. The same data also went into a second study, on yellow fever vaccine responses in identical twins.

The sequencing input was PBMCs. These TCRs come from a woman under 30 in good health. The CDR3 runs from the conserved cysteine through the conserved F or W. The order of the fields is D gene, clone size, V gene, J gene, CDR3 DNA, CDR3 protein. D genes are given only for firm matches. Only some rows state a clone size, as once, few, many or a class for expanded clones.

d_gene: .; abundance: many; v_gene: TRBV5-1; j_gene: TRBJ2-1; CDR3nt: TGCGCCAGCAGCAAAACTGGGGGGGGCGGTTGGAATGAGCAGTTCTTC; CDR3aa: CASSKTGGGGWNEQFF
d_gene: TRBD1; abundance: few; v_gene: TRBV5-1; j_gene: TRBJ2-5; CDR3nt: TGCGCCAGCAGCTTCGACAGGGCAGCGAAAGAGACCCAGTACTTC; CDR3aa: CASSFDRAAKETQYF
d_gene: .; abundance: few; v_gene: TRBV7-9; j_gene: TRBJ2-7; CDR3nt: TGTGCCAGCAGCTTACGGAGGCCAGGGGATGTGGGCGAGCAGTACTTC; CDR3aa: CASSLRRPGDVGEQYF
d_gene: .; abundance: many; v_gene: TRBV12-3/TRBV12-4; j_gene: TRBJ2-1; CDR3nt: TGTGCCAGCAGTTCCTCGGAGGATGAGCAGTTCTTC; CDR3aa: CASSSSEDEQFF
d_gene: .; abundance: .; v_gene: TRBV20-1; j_gene: TRBJ2-7; CDR3nt: TGCAGTGCTAGAGATCAGGCGGTCGAGCAGTACTTC; CDR3aa: CSARDQAVEQYF
d_gene: .; abundance: many; v_gene: TRBV12-3/TRBV12-4; j_gene: TRBJ2-7; CDR3nt: TGTGCCAGCAGTTGGTCCGGACAGACTTTCTCCTACGAGCAGTACTTC; CDR3aa: CASSWSGQTFSYEQYF
d_gene: TRBD1; abundance: many; v_gene: TRBV27; j_gene: TRBJ2-6; CDR3nt: TGTGCCAGCAGCCTCCCAGGGGGCTCTGGGGCCAACGTCCTGACTTTC; CDR3aa: CASSLPGGSGANVLTF
d_gene: TRBD2; abundance: .; v_gene: TRBV5-1; j_gene: TRBJ2-3; CDR3nt: TGCGCCAGCAGCTTGTCCCCAGAGGGGAGGGCATCAAGCCATACGCAGTATTTT; CDR3aa: CASSLSPEGRASSHTQYF
d_gene: .; abundance: .; v_gene: TRBV19; j_gene: TRBJ2-7; CDR3nt: TGTGCCAGTAGTGTCCAACTTGGGGGTCCCTACGAGCAGTACTTC; CDR3aa: CASSVQLGGPYEQYF
d_gene: .; abundance: few; v_gene: TRBV12-3/TRBV12-4; j_gene: TRBJ2-5; CDR3nt: TGTGCCAGCAGCACATACCAAGAGACCCAGTACTTC; CDR3aa: CASSTYQETQYF
d_gene: .; abundance: .; v_gene: TRBV12-3/TRBV12-4; j_gene: TRBJ2-2; CDR3nt: TGTGCCAGCGTTCGTTCGGACCTACGCACCGGGGAGCTGTTTTTT; CDR3aa: CASVRSDLRTGELFF
d_gene: TRBD2; abundance: .; v_gene: TRBV12-3/TRBV12-4; j_gene: TRBJ2-2; CDR3nt: TGTGCCTGCAGTTTAAAGGCGACTAGCGGGAGTACGATCGCCGGGGAGCTGTTTTTT; CDR3aa: CACSLKATSGSTIAGELFF
d_gene: .; abundance: many; v_gene: TRBV12-3/TRBV12-4; j_gene: TRBJ2-3; CDR3nt: TGTGCCAGCGCCCCCTTCGGGATGGATACGCAGTATTTT; CDR3aa: CASAPFGMDTQYF
d_gene: TRBD2; abundance: .; v_gene: TRBV20-1; j_gene: TRBJ2-5; CDR3nt: TGCAGTGCTTGGCGGGAGGGCCTAAGAGAGACCCAGTACTTC; CDR3aa: CSAWREGLRETQYF